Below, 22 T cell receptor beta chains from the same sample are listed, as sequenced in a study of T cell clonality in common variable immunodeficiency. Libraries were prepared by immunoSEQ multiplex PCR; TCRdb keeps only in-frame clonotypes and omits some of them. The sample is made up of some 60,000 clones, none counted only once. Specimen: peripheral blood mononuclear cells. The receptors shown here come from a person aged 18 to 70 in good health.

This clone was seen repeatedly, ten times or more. The CDR3 reads CASSSPTPGGGNEQFF. CDR3 DNA, as far as it was read: TGTGCCAGCAGTTCCCCTACCCCGGGAGGCGGGAATGAG. This chain uses TRBV28 with TRBJ2-1; 7 bases line up with TRBD2. Read coverage stops 3 residues before the CDR3 terminus; the germline J gene supplies the remainder. The CDR3 has 16 residues. Germline V gene sequence: CDR1 MDHEN, CDR2 SYDVKM. The junction had 13 bases not matched to a gene; V was cut back by 4 bases and J by 7 bases.

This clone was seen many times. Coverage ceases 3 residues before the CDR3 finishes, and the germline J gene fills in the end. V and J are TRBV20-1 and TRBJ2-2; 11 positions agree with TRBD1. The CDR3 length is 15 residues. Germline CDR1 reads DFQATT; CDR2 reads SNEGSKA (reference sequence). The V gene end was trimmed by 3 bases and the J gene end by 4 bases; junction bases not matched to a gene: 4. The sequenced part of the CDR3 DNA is TGCAGTGCTAGGGGGGACAGGGGGATCACCGGGGAG. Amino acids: CSARGDRGITGE. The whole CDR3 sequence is CSARGDRGITGELFF.

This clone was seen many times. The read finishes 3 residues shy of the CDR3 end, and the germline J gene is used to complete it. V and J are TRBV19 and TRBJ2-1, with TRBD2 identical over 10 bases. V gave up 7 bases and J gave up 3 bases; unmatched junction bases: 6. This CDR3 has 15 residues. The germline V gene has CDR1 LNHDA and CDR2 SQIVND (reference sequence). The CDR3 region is CASTPTSGIYNEQFF. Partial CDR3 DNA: TGTGCCAGTACCCCAACTAGCGGGATCTACAATGAG.

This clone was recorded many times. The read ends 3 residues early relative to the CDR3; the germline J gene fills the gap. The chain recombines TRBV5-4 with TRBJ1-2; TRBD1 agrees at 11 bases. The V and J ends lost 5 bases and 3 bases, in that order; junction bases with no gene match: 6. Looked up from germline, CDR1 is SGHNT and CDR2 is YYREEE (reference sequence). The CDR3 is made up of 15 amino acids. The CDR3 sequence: CASRGGQGVDYGYTF. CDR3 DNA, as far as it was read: TGTGCCAGCAGGGGGGGACAGGGGGTGGACTATGGC. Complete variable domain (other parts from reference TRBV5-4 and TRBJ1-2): ETGVTQSPTHLIKTRGQQVTLRCSSQSGHNTVSWYQQALGQGPQFIFQYYREEENGRGNFPPRFSGLQFPNYSSELNVNALELDDSALYLCASRGGQGVDYGYTFGSGTRLTVV.

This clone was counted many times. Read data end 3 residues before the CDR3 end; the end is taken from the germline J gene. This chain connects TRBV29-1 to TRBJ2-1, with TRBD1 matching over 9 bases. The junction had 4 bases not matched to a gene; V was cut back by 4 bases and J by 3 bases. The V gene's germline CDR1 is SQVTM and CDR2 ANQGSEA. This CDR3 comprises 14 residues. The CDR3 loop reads CSVGDRAIYNEQFF. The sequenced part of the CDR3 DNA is TGCAGCGTTGGGGACAGGGCAATCTACAATGAG.

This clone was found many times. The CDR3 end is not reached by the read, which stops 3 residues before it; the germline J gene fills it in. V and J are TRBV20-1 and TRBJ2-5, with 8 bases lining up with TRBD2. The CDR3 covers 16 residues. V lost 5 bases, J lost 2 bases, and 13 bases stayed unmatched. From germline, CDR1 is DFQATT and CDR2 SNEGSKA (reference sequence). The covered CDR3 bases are TGCAGTGCTTTAGCCCGGCTAGCGGGTAAACAAGAGACC. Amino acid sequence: CSALARLAGKQET. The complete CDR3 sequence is CSALARLAGKQETQYF.

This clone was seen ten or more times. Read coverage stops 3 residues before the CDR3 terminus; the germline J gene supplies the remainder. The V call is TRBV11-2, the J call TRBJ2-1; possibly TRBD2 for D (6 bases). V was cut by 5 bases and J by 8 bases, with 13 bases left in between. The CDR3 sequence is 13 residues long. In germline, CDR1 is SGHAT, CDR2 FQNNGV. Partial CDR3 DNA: TGTGCCAGCAGCCTTCTAGCGAGATATGAG. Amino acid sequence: CASSLLARYE. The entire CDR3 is CASSLLARYEQFF.

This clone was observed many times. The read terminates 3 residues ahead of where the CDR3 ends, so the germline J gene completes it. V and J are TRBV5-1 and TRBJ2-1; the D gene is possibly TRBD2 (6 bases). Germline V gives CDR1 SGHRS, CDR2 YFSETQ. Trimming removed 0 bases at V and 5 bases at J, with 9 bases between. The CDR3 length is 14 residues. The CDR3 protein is CASSLGASDNEQFF. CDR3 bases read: TGCGCCAGCAGCTTGGGGGCTAGCGACAATGAG.

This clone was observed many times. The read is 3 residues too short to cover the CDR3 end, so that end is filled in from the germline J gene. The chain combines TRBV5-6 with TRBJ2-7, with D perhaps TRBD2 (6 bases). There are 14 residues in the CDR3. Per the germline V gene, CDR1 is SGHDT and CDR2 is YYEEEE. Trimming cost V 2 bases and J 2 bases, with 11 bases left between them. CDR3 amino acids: CASSFAGRAYEQYF. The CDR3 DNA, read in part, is TGTGCCAGCAGCTTTGCGGGGCGGGCCTACGAG.

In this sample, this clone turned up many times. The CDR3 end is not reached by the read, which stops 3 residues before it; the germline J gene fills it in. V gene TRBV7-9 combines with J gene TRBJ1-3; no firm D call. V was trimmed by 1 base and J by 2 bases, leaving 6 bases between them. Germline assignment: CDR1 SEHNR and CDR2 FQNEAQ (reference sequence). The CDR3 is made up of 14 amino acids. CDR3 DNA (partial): TGTGCCAGCAGCTTAGGAGGGCCTGGAAACACC. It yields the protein CASSLGGPGNT. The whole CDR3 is CASSLGGPGNTIYF.

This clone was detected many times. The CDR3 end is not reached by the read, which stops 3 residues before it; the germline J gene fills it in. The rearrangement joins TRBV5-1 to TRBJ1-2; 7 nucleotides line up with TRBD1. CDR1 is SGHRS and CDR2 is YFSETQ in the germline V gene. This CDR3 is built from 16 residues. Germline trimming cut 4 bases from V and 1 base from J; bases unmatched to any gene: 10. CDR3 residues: CASSLQPGTVNYGYTF. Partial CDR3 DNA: TGCGCCAGCAGCCTCCAACCCGGGACAGTTAACTATGGC.

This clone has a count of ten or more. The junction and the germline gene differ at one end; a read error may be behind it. CDR3 protein: CASSQYSGYEQYF. Partial CDR3 DNA: TGCGCCAGCAGCCAATATAGCGGGTACGAG. The J gene is TRBJ2-7, the V gene TRBV4-2, with 7 bases lining up with TRBD2. The sequenced fragment ends 3 residues before the CDR3 boundary, so the rest is inferred from the germline J gene. The CDR3 loop spans 13 amino acids. Per the germline V gene, CDR1 is LGHNA and CDR2 is YNFKEQ.

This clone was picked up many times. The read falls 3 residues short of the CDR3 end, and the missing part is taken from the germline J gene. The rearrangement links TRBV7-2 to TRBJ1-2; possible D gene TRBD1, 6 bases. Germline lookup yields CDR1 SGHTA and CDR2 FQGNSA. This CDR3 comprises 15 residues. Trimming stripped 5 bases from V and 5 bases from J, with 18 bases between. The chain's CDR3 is CASSERQAPVYGYTF. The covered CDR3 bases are TGTGCCAGCAGCGAAAGACAGGCCCCCGTTTATGGC.

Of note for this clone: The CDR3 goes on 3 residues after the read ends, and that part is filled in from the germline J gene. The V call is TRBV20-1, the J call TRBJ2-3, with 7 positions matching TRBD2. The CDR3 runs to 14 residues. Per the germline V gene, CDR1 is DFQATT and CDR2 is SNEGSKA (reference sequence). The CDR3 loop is CSVSGREIEETQYF. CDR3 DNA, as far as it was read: TGCAGTGTGTCCGGGCGGGAGATTGAAGAGACG.

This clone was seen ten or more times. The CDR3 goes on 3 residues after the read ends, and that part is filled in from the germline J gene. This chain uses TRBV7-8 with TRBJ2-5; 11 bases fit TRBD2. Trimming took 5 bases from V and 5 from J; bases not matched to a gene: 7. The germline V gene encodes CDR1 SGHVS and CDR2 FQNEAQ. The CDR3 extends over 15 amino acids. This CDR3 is CASSPITSGSETQYF. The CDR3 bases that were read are TGTGCCAGCAGCCCAATAACTAGCGGGAGTGAGACC.

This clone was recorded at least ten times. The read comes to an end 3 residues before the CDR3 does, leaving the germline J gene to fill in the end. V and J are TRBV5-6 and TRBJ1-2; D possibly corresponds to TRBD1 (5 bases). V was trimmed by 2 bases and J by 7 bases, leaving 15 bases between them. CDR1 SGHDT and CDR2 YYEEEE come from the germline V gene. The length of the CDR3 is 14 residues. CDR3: CASSFFGRVSGYTF. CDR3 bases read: TGTGCCAGCAGCTTCTTTGGCAGGGTGTCTGGC. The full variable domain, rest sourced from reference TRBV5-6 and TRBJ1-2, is DAGVTQSPTHLIKTRGQQVTLRCSPKSGHDTVSWYQQALGQGPQFIFQYYEEEERQRGNFPDRFSGHQFPNYSSELNVNALLLGDSALYLCASSFFGRVSGYTFGSGTRLTVV.

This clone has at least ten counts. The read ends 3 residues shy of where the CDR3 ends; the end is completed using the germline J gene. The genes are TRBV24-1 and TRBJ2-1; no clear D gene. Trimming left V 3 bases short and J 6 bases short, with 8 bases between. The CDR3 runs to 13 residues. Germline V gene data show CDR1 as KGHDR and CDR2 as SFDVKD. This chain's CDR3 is CATSDILTNEQFF. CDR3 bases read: TGTGCCACCAGTGATATACTCACCAATGAG.

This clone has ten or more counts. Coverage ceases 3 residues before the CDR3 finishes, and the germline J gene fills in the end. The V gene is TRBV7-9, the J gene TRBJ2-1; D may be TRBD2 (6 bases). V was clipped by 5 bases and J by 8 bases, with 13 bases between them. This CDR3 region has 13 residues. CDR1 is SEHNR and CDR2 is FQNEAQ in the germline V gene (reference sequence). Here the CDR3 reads CASSLDYRHEQFF. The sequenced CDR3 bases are TGTGCCAGCAGCCTGGACTACCGCCATGAG. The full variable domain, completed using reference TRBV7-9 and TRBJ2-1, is DTGVSQNPRHKITKRGQNVTFRCDPISEHNRLYWYRQTLGQGPEFLTYFQNEAQLEKSRLLSDRFSAERPKGSFSTLEIQRTEQGDSAMYLCASSLDYRHEQFFGPGTRLTVL.

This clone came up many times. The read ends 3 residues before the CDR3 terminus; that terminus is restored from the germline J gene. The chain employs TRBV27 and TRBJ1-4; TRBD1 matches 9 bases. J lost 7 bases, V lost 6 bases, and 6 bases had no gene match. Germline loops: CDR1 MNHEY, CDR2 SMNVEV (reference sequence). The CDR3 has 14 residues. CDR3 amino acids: CASRAPGQGEKLFF. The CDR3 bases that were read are TGTGCCAGCAGGGCGCCGGGACAGGGTGAAAAA. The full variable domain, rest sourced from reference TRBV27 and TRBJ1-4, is EAQVTQNPRYLITVTGKKLTVTCSQNMNHEYMSWYRQDPGLGLRQIYYSMNVEVTDKGDVPEGYKVSRKEKRNFPLILESPSPNQTSLYFCASRAPGQGEKLFFGSGTQLSVL.

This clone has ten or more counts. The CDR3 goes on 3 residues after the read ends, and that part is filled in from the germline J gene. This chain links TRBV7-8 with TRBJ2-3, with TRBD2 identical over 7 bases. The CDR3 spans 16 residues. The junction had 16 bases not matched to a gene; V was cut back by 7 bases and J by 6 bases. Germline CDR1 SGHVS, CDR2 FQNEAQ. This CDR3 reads CASTPLGGSGGDTQYF. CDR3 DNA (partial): TGTGCCAGCACTCCTTTAGGCGGGAGTGGGGGGGATACG.

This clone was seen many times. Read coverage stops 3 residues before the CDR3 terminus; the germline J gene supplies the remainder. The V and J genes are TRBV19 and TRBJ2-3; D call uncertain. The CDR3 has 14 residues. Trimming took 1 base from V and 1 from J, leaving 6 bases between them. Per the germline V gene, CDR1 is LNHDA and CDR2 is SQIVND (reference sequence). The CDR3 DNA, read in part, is TGTGCCAGTAGTATAGGACAAGGCACAGATACG. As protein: CASSIGQGTDT. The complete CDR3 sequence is CASSIGQGTDTQYF.

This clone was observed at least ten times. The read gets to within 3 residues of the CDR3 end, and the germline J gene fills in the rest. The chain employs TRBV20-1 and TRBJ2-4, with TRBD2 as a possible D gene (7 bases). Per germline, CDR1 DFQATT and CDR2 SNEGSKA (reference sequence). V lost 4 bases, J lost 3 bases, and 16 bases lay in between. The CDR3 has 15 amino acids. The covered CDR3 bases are TGCAGTGCTATCAGGGGACTACATAGCAAAAACATT. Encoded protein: CSAIRGLHSKNI. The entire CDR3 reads CSAIRGLHSKNIQYF.